This TCR beta chain was retrieved from a study of blood T cells in healthy people across ages. Combining a sample-barcoded 5' primer with a J-beta primer mix, a second PCR ran for roughly 7 to 12 cycles. In TCRdb, the 5' RACE reads were re-called with MiXCR into one record per CDR3 protein. The sample lists fewer than 950,000 distinct CDR3 sequences, 50% to 65% occurring once. The TCR sequence derives from a man older than 75 in good health. The specimen was blood.

The CDR3 loop is CATSDLRSGRGEQFF. Here the CDR3 DNA reads TGTGCCACCAGTGATTTGAGGTCCGGCCGGGGTGAGCAGTTCTTC. J is TRBJ2-1 and V is TRBV24-1, with D perhaps matching TRBD2 (5 bases). Germline V gene data show CDR1 as KGHDR and CDR2 as SFDVKD. V lost 0 bases and J lost 9, with 14 bases in between. The CDR3 spans 15 residues.